The subject of this entry is one T cell receptor beta chain. What it binds is unknown. Germline CDR1 is LGHNA and CDR2 is YNFKEQ. Trimming stripped 4 bases from V and 9 bases from J, with 13 bases between. The CDR3 has 13 amino acids. The PCR made use of 60 Vbeta and 13 Jbeta primers. The method was immunoSEQ multiplex PCR; TCRdb's version includes in-frame clones alone and lacks a portion of them. The sample has more than 95,000 clones; roughly three quarters are singletons. This entry comes from a study of cytomegalovirus exposure and HLA in healthy donors. For the study at large: Genotyping of roughly 400 donors showed that 80% to 85% belonged to the Caucasian-associated ancestry cluster.

General observations from the study: V segments that were indistinguishable, TRBV6-2 and TRBV6-3 among them, were omitted from analysis. In a later analysis, CMV-associated beta chains were mostly HLA-associated, it appeared. Earlier analysis found most TCR beta V segments productive about 87% or about 30% of the time.

The clonotype originates from a woman in her twenties or thirties in good health and CMV-seronegative. This chain uses TRBV4-2 with TRBJ2-1, with D possibly matching TRBD1 (6 bases). Specimen: PBMCs. CDR3 DNA sequence: TGTGCCAGCAGCCGAGGGTTGGGGGCTGAGCAGTTCTTC. Its protein product is CASSRGLGAEQFF.